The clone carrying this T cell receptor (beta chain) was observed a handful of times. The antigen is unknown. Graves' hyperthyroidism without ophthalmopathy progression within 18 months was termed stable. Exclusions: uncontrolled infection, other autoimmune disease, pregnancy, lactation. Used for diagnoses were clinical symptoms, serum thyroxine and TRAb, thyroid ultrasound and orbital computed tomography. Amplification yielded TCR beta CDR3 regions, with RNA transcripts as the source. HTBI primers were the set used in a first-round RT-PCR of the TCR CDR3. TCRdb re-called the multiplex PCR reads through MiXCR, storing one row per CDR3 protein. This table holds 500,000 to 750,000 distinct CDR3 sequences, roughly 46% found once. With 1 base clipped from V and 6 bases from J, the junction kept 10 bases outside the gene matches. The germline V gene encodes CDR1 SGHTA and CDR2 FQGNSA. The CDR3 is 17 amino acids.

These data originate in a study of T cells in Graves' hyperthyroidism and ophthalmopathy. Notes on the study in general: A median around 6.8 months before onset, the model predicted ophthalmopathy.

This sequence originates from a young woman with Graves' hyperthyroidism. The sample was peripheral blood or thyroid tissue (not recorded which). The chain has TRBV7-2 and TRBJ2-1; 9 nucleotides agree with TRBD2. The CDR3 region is CASSLGAGGRALNEQFF. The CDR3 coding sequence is TGTGCCAGCAGCTTAGGAGCTGGCGGGAGGGCCCTCAATGAGCAGTTCTTC. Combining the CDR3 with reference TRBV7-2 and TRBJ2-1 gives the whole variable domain GAGVSQSPSNKVTEKGKDVELRCDPISGHTALYWYRQSLGQGLEFLIYFQGNSAPDKSGLPSDRFSAERTGGSVSTLTIQRTQQEDSAVYLCASSLGAGGRALNEQFFGPGTRLTVL.